The present TCR beta chain was sequenced within a study of shared clonotypes between healthy human individuals. CDR1 and CDR2 from the germline V gene are MNHEY and SVGAGI. The length of the CDR3 is 14 residues. V was trimmed by 0 bases and J by 3 bases, leaving 6 bases between them. Naive CD8 isolation took CD45RO-negative cells positively selected for CCR7 and excluded terminally differentiated effector memory CD45RA+ cells. There were no recent acute infections or vaccinations among the donors, who were healthy HIV-negative adults. TCRdb's copy holds only in-frame clones and misses some; the assay was immunoSEQ multiplex PCR. The data contain under 2,000,000 clones, less than 95% of them seen just once; the ten biggest clones take up 1% to 1.5%.

This chain uses TRBV6-5 with TRBJ1-3, with D perhaps TRBD1 (5 bases). The receptor was isolated from a man aged 18 to 30 in good health. The specimen was naive CD8+ T cells sorted from blood. In nucleotides, the CDR3 is TGTGCCAGCAGTTACTCAGGGGTTGGAAACACCATATATTTT. This codes for CASSYSGVGNTIYF.